The sequence of this T cell receptor beta chain was determined in a study of regulatory T cells in long-lasting Graves disease (dated by TCRdb to the early 2020s). The study in broad terms: Persistent Graves' disease was defined as antithyroid drug treatment for over 5 years with persistently positive TSH receptor autoantibodies. The study was conducted in China and was registered as a clinical trial. Persistent Graves' disease patients in the clinical cohort had taken antithyroid drugs for 8 to 12 years on average. Peripheral blood TCR sequencing and RNA sequencing compared persistent Graves' disease patients with newly diagnosed Graves' disease patients. A total of 33 samples underwent TCR sequencing, from about 13 patients with persistent Graves' disease and about 20 patients with newly diagnosed Graves' disease.

Library method: multiplex PCR. Instrument on record: Illumina HiSeq 4000. TCR beta libraries were built with iRepertoire HTBI primers and Arm-PCR amplification of CDR3 regions. PCR products were gel purified before sequencing. From the authors' description of their analysis: A total of under 80 TRBV and 14 TRBJ segments were identified across samples and were used for gene usage analysis of CDR3 amino acid clonotypes. COPE and FqMerger were used to merge filtered high-quality paired reads into contigs. BLAST was used to align contigs to the IMGT TRBV, TRBD and TRBJ reference genes, and CDR3 was defined following IMGT. Clonotypes above 0.1% frequency were classified as highly expanded clones. Shannon entropy was used to measure repertoire diversity, and the Gini coefficient was used to measure V-J evenness. Clonotypes shared by more than one individual were considered public. TCRdb passed the public sequencing reads through fastp at Q25 and MiXCR, retaining productive beta sequences. Entries that share a CDR3 protein sequence are merged under the most common genes and DNA. Here the V and J calls rest on TCRdb's processing, not on the authors' analysis. For this sample the table gives roughly 450,000 distinct CDR3 sequences, of which about 25% were detected only once. Of the sample, roughly 30% is held by the ten largest clones.

The time point label of this sample denotes: persistent/refractory GD, antithyroid drugs over 5 years with positive TRAb. RNA was extracted from PBMCs in TRIzol for both TCR sequencing and RNA sequencing. The diagnosis of Graves' disease followed American Thyroid Association guidelines. Recruitment of patients was carried out at an endocrinology department in Xi'an, China. Each patient gave around 9 milliliters of peripheral blood, collected in an EDTA anticoagulant tube. Ficoll Paque Plus density gradient separation was used to isolate PBMCs, and no further T cell sorting was done. An Agilent 2100 Bioanalyzer and agarose gel were used to check RNA quality, and a NanoDrop 2000 was used to measure RNA concentration. Summary of the overall study and its limitations: Compared with newly diagnosed patients, patients with persistent Graves' disease had lower TCR Shannon entropy and fewer highly expanded clones, which suggests clonal expansion. Sequencing and analysis were restricted to the TCR beta chain. Preferential use of TRBV28, TRBJ1-2 and TRBJ2-5 was observed in persistent disease, whereas TRBV20-1 and TRBJ2-1 were favored in newly diagnosed disease. Peripheral blood alone was examined, since thyroid tissue, which constituted the primary lesion, could not be accessed. The authors acknowledged the small sample size as a limitation that may reduce accuracy. Persistent patients shared more public clonotypes among themselves (2,741) than newly diagnosed patients did (roughly 910).

Looking up the germline V gene yields CDR1 SGHRS and CDR2 YFSETQ. V trim: 0 bases; J trim: 4 bases; unmatched bases: 8. The CDR3 covers 17 residues, taking in both the cysteine and the phenylalanine. The CDR3 DNA has 51 bases and is translated from base 1. This clonotype was observed a few times. Its binding antigen is unknown. No quality values exist for individual bases; no much larger clone is one base distant. This TCR was sampled from a female donor with Graves disease. The chain joins TRBV5-1 to TRBJ2-5, and TRBD2 matches 11 of the central bases. This specimen consisted of peripheral blood mononuclear cells (PBMCs), obtained when the disease was refractory, from a patient treated with antithyroid drugs. This receptor carries the CDR3 CASSLGLAGPERETQYF. In nucleotides, the sequence is TGCGCCAGCAGCTTGGGACTAGCGGGACCCGAGAGAGAGACCCAGTACTTC.